One sample yielded the 19 T cell receptor beta chains listed below, sequenced in a study of cytomegalovirus exposure and HLA in healthy donors. The PCR had 60 Vbeta and 13 Jbeta primers. This table comes from immunoSEQ multiplex PCR, and its TCRdb copy is limited to in-frame clones, with some not included. Seen here are fewer than 350,000 clones, about 87% observed once, and the top ten hold less than 2.5%. The specimen sequenced was PBMCs. These receptors were collected from a young woman in good health and CMV-seronegative.

The rearrangement links TRBV5-6 to TRBJ1-6; unclear D gene. The CDR3 has 15 amino acids. The V and J ends lost 0 bases and 7 bases respectively, with 11 bases between them. Germline V lookup: CDR1 SGHDT, CDR2 YYEEEE. The CDR3 DNA is TGTGCCAGCAGCTTGGAACGGCGGGTGAATTCACCCCTCCACTTT. Protein product: CASSLERRVNSPLHF. Full variable domain (remainder filled in from reference TRBV5-6 and TRBJ1-6): DAGVTQSPTHLIKTRGQQVTLRCSPKSGHDTVSWYQQALGQGPQFIFQYYEEEERQRGNFPDRFSGHQFPNYSSELNVNALLLGDSALYLCASSLERRVNSPLHFGNGTRLTVT.

This clone was detected only once. Compared with germline, one end of the junction differs, possibly owing to a read error. V usage is TRBV4-1 and J usage is TRBJ2-7; the match to TRBD1 covers 9 bases. Germline V gene sequence: CDR1 MGHRA, CDR2 YSYEKL. The CDR3 has 16 amino acids. The CDR3 DNA reads as TGCGCCAGCAGCCAACCCCTAATCTCGACCGGGACAGGGATTTCCTTC. It specifies CASSQPLISTGTGISF.

This clone has a single count. V gene TRBV27 combines with J gene TRBJ2-1, with D unresolved. Germline V CDR1 and CDR2: MNHEY, SMNVEV (reference sequence). The V end lost 6 bases, the J end lost 5 bases, and 17 bases lay between the germline ends. The length of the CDR3 is 15 residues. CDR3 DNA sequence: TGTGCCAGCAGGTCGGTGCTGCTCTTGAACAATGAGCAGTTCTTC. Amino acid sequence: CASRSVLLLNNEQFF.

The chain combines TRBV10-3 with TRBJ1-4; D gene ambiguous. The CDR3 totals 13 residues. V was cut by 3 bases and J by 4 bases, with 6 bases left in between. Looked up from germline, CDR1 is ENHRY and CDR2 is SYGVKD. The CDR3, as DNA: TGTGCCATCAGTGAACAGAATAATGAAAAACTGTTTTTT. The encoded protein is CAISEQNNEKLFF.

V is TRBV27 and J is TRBJ1-5; perhaps TRBD1 as D (6 bases). V lost 2 bases and J lost 7, with 15 bases in between. The CDR3 sequence is 15 residues long. In germline, CDR1 is MNHEY, CDR2 SMNVEV (reference sequence). CDR3 nucleotides: TGTGCCAGCAGTTTAGAGGCAGGGAGGGGGCAGCCCCAGCATTTT. This sequence encodes CASSLEAGRGQPQHF.

The chain employs TRBV7-9 and TRBJ2-1, with D possibly TRBD2 on 7 matching bases. V was shortened by 0 bases and J by 10 bases, with 13 bases between the two germline ends. The V gene's germline CDR1 is SEHNR and CDR2 FQNEAQ (reference sequence). The CDR3 has 14 amino acids. The CDR3 region is CASSLAGGPEEQFF. CDR3 nucleotides: TGTGCCAGCAGCTTAGCGGGGGGGCCGGAGGAGCAGTTCTTC.

The DNA of the CDR3 is TGTGCCAGCAGTCCGGGCTCCTACGAGCAGTACTTC. It is translated as CASSPGSYEQYF. The genes are TRBV6-6 and TRBJ2-7; no clear D gene. The CDR3 totals 12 residues. The germline V and J ends were trimmed by 5 bases and 0 bases, with 5 bases remaining between them. CDR1 is MNHNY and CDR2 is SVGAGI in the germline V gene (reference sequence).

V and J are TRBV2 and TRBJ2-7; the D gene is possibly TRBD2 (5 bases). V was trimmed by 3 bases and J by 6 bases, leaving 21 bases between them. The CDR3 has 16 residues. The germline V gene has CDR1 SNHLY and CDR2 FYNNEI. The CDR3 bases are TGTGCCAGCAGTGAGAGGGTCCGGGCTATGGGTCGCGAGCAGTACTTC. The encoded protein is CASSERVRAMGREQYF. Full variable domain (remainder filled in from reference TRBV2 and TRBJ2-7): EPEVTQTPSHQVTQMGQEVILRCVPISNHLYFYWYRQILGQKVEFLVSFYNNEISEKSEIFDDQFSVERPDGSNFTLKIRSTKLEDSAMYFCASSERVRAMGREQYFGPGTRLTVT.

In DNA form, the CDR3 reads TGTGCCAGCAGTGCCCGGGACAGGACTAACTATGGCTACACCTTC. Amino acids: CASSARDRTNYGYTF. The chain couples TRBV6-1 to TRBJ1-2, with 8 nucleotides matching TRBD1. The CDR3 consists of 15 residues. V shed 4 bases, J shed 0 bases, and the junction held 4 bases outside the gene matches. Germline V lookup: CDR1 MNHNS, CDR2 SASEGT.

The CDR3 loop reads CASSWSLGGGPREQFF. The DNA for the CDR3 is TGTGCCAGCAGTTGGTCGTTGGGGGGGGGCCCCCGGGAGCAGTTCTTC. V and J are TRBV27 and TRBJ2-1, with D possibly matching TRBD2 (7 bases). CDR3 length equals 16 residues. Germline lookup yields CDR1 MNHEY and CDR2 SMNVEV (reference sequence). V lost 4 bases and J 10 bases, leaving 23 bases between the germline ends.

V usage is TRBV10-3 and J usage is TRBJ2-3; D might be TRBD2 (7 bases). CDR1 ENHRY and CDR2 SYGVKD come from the germline V gene. V was trimmed by 8 bases and J by 3 bases, leaving 18 bases between them. The CDR3 has 15 residues. This CDR3 reads CAIWAGGLMTDTQYF. CDR3 nucleotide sequence: TGTGCCATCTGGGCCGGGGGGCTCATGACAGATACGCAGTATTTT.

The chain combines TRBV6-6 with TRBJ2-7; 7 bases are shared with TRBD1. This CDR3 has 13 residues. V gave up 7 bases and J gave up 6 bases; unmatched junction bases: 9. The germline CDR1 and CDR2 sequences are MNHNY and SVGAGI (reference sequence). The CDR3, as DNA: TGTGCCAGCACCTTTACAGGGGTGCCCGAGCAGTACTTC. It is translated as CASTFTGVPEQYF.

The rearrangement links TRBV29-1 to TRBJ1-1; TRBD1 is a possible D gene (5 bases). Germline V gene sequence: CDR1 SQVTM, CDR2 ANQGSEA. The CDR3 sequence is 15 residues long. V shed 3 bases and J shed 0 bases, with 14 bases lying between them. CDR3 DNA: TGCAGCGTTGATCCGACAGAACCCATGAACACTGAAGCTTTCTTT. This encodes CSVDPTEPMNTEAFF.

The chain recombines TRBV7-3 with TRBJ2-5, with 11 bases fitting TRBD2. The ends lost 3 bases at V and 1 base at J; junction bases unmatched: 1. The CDR3 has 15 residues. Germline loops: CDR1 SGHTA, CDR2 FQGTGA. CDR3 nucleotide sequence: TGTGCCAGCAGCTTGACTAGCGGGGCCCAAGAGACCCAGTACTTC. Translating it yields CASSLTSGAQETQYF.

The chain combines TRBV7-9 with TRBJ2-5; D not resolved. The end of the DNA fits TRBJ2-7 better, so the J call may be wrong. CDR3 size: 13 residues. CDR1 and CDR2 (germline): SEHNR, FQNEAQ (reference sequence). CDR3 in amino acids: CASSRPENYEQYF. CDR3 DNA sequence: TGTGCCAGCAGCCGACCCGAAAACTACGAGCAGTACTTC.

The chain combines TRBV27 with TRBJ2-7; D may be TRBD1 (5 bases). This CDR3 spans 12 amino acids. CDR1 is MNHEY, CDR2 SMNVEV, per germline (reference sequence). The V end was cut by 4 bases, the J end by 4 bases, with 8 bases between. CDR3 region: CASSSPGYEQYF. In nucleotides, the CDR3 is TGTGCCAGCAGTTCACCAGGGTACGAGCAGTACTTC.

The CDR3 region has the DNA TGTGCCAGCAGCCAGGGACAGGAATGGCGGAACACTGAAGCTTTCTTT. Its translation is CASSQGQEWRNTEAFF. J is TRBJ1-1 and V is TRBV9, with 8 bases aligning to TRBD1. Germline V CDR1 and CDR2: SGDLS, YYNGEE. The CDR3 length is 16 residues. V was pared by 4 bases and J by 1 base, with 9 bases of the junction left unmatched.

The J gene is TRBJ1-1, the V gene TRBV15, with 8 positions matching TRBD1. Germline lookup yields CDR1 LNHNV and CDR2 YYDKDF (reference sequence). The trim removed 0 bases at V and 8 bases at J, leaving 5 bases unmatched. The CDR3 runs to 14 residues. The CDR3 coding sequence is TGTGCCACCAGCAGAGATAGACAGGGGCAAGAAGCTTTCTTT. It specifies CATSRDRQGQEAFF.

This chain links TRBV9 with TRBJ1-3; the D gene is possibly TRBD1 (5 bases). The CDR3 is 18 amino acids. V lost 0 bases and J lost 0, with 16 bases in between. The germline CDR1 and CDR2 sequences are SGDLS and YYNGEE. The CDR3, as DNA: TGTGCCAGCAGCGTAGGCCCCCCATGGGGGGTCTCTGGAAACACCATATATTTT. Translated, it gives CASSVGPPWGVSGNTIYF.